The 32 T cell receptor beta chains below come from one sample, sequenced in a study of PD-1 and CTLA-4 blockade in melanoma. Some clones are missing from TCRdb's copy, which holds only in-frame ones; the method was immunoSEQ multiplex PCR. This sample has more than 9,000 clones, with around 82% found just once. The material sequenced was CD8+ T cells from peripheral blood, taken from a patient given anti-PD-1 treatment. These TCRs come from a human donor with melanoma.

This chain joins TRBV11-2 and TRBJ2-1; TRBD2 is a possible D gene (5 bases). Germline lookup yields CDR1 SGHAT and CDR2 FQNNGV. The CDR3 has 14 residues. V lost 1 base, J lost 8 bases, and 12 bases lay in between. CDR3 residues: CASSLGGSSYEQFF. Here the CDR3 DNA reads TGTGCCAGCAGCTTAGGAGGGAGTTCCTATGAGCAGTTCTTC.

This clone was counted between two and nine times. The chain couples TRBV9 to TRBJ2-1; TRBD2 might be the D (5 bases). This CDR3 spans 13 amino acids. V was trimmed by 3 bases and J by 4 bases, leaving 8 bases between them. Germline V gives CDR1 SGDLS, CDR2 YYNGEE. Written as DNA, the CDR3 is TGTGCCAGCAGCGCGGGGTATTACAATGAGCAGTTCTTC. Translating it yields CASSAGYYNEQFF.

Here the CDR3 reads CAISELAGFIYEQYF. DNA of the CDR3: TGTGCCATCAGTGAGTTAGCGGGATTTATATACGAGCAGTACTTC. V usage is TRBV10-3 and J usage is TRBJ2-7; 8 nucleotides line up with TRBD2. CDR1 and CDR2 from the germline V gene are ENHRY and SYGVKD. J gave up 4 bases and V 1 base, and 6 bases lay outside the gene matches. This CDR3 contains 15 residues.

J is TRBJ1-6 and V is TRBV7-9, with D tentatively TRBD1 (5 bases). This CDR3 contains 16 residues. Germline V CDR1 and CDR2: SEHNR, FQNEAQ (reference sequence). The ends were cut back, 5 bases at V and 4 bases at J, with 15 bases in the middle. The CDR3 region is CASSPREPSYNSPLHF. DNA for the CDR3: TGTGCCAGCAGCCCCAGGGAGCCCTCATATAATTCACCCCTCCACTTT.

The chain employs TRBV30 and TRBJ1-2; D gene uncertain. Looked up from germline, CDR1 is GTSNPN and CDR2 is SVGIG (reference sequence). The CDR3 runs 13 residues. V lost 5 bases and J lost 6, with 16 bases in between. The CDR3 nucleotides read TGTGCCTGGGCCTTCACCGGGAACGATGGCTACACCTTC. Its protein product is CAWAFTGNDGYTF. Full variable domain (rest looked up from reference TRBV30 and TRBJ1-2): SQTIHQWPATLVQPVGSPLSLECTVEGTSNPNLYWYRQAAGRGLQLLFYSVGIGQISSEVPQNLSASRPQDRQFILSSKKLLLSDSGFYLCAWAFTGNDGYTFGSGTRLTVV.

The chain links TRBV9 to TRBJ1-1, with 7 bases lining up with TRBD1. CDR1 is SGDLS, CDR2 YYNGEE, per germline. Trimming cost V 5 bases and J 5 bases; bases outside gene matches: 6. CDR3 length equals 13 residues. Here the CDR3 DNA reads TGTGCCAGCAGTGAGACAGGGTCGACTGAAGCTTTCTTT. Protein sequence: CASSETGSTEAFF.

This chain joins TRBV5-8 and TRBJ2-7; D gene unclear. V was pared by 0 bases and J by 3 bases, with 10 bases between. The CDR3 spans 14 residues. Germline CDR1 and CDR2: SGHTS and YDEGEE. The CDR3 nucleotides read TGTGCCAGCAGCTTGGGGGGTTACCACTACGAGCAGTACTTC. Translation: CASSLGGYHYEQYF.

Details on this clone: Just one base apart from a much larger clone, this may be a read error. The sample carries other DNA sequences with the same CDR3. J is TRBJ1-2 and V is TRBV12-3 or TRBV12-4, with 7 bases aligning to TRBD1. The CDR3 has 13 residues. V lost 3 bases, J lost 4 bases, and 2 bases stayed unmatched. The CDR3 reads CASSFDRAYGYTF. DNA for the CDR3: TGTGCCAGCAGTTTTGACAGGGCCTATGGCTACACCTTC.

This clone was found a few times. The CDR3 is CSVEIMASGGNEQYF. CDR3 coding DNA: TGCAGCGTTGAAATAATGGCTAGCGGGGGCAACGAGCAGTACTTC. The V gene is TRBV29-1, the J gene TRBJ2-7, with 10 bases that match TRBD2. The junction had 9 bases not matched to a gene; V was cut back by 2 bases and J by 5 bases. The CDR3 loop spans 15 amino acids. Germline loops: CDR1 SQVTM, CDR2 ANQGSEA.

The V call is TRBV24-1, the J call TRBJ1-4; no reliable D call. The CDR3 loop spans 14 amino acids. The V end lost 12 bases, the J end lost 8 bases, and 21 bases lay between the germline ends. Per germline, CDR1 KGHDR and CDR2 SFDVKD. The chain's CDR3 is CAAEAEHPYEKLFF. Written as DNA, the CDR3 is TGTGCCGCAGAAGCGGAACACCCATACGAAAAACTGTTTTTT.

The chain links TRBV6-5 to TRBJ1-2; D uncertain. Trimming cost V 5 bases and J 1 base, with 11 bases left between them. The CDR3 contains 14 residues. Germline loops: CDR1 MNHEY, CDR2 SVGAGI. The chain's CDR3 is CASSLPGLNYGYTF. CDR3 bases: TGTGCCAGCAGTCTCCCCGGGCTTAACTATGGCTACACCTTC.

This clone has just one count. This CDR3 reads CASSLGLGGDTQYF. CDR3 nucleotide sequence: TGTGCCAGCAGTCTCGGACTAGGCGGGGATACGCAGTATTTT. The V gene is TRBV6-5, the J gene TRBJ2-3; TRBD2 aligns across 7 bases. CDR1 MNHEY and CDR2 SVGAGI come from the germline V gene. The CDR3 extends over 14 amino acids. V lost 5 bases to trimming and J lost 6 bases; unmatched junction nucleotides: 8.

V and J are TRBV2 and TRBJ2-1; no definite D call. Deletions cut 4 bases from V and 4 bases from J, with 8 bases between. This CDR3 is built from 13 residues. The germline gives CDR1 SNHLY, CDR2 FYNNEI. This chain's CDR3 is CASSAYGYNEQFF. CDR3 in DNA: TGTGCCAGCAGTGCTTATGGGTACAATGAGCAGTTCTTC.

The J gene is TRBJ1-4, the V gene TRBV6-2 or TRBV6-3; no clear D gene. Germline V gene data show CDR1 as MNHEY and CDR2 as SVGEGT. The CDR3 length is 14 residues. V was pared by 6 bases and J by 7 bases, with 15 bases between. CDR3 in DNA: TGTGCCAGCAGCCTGCCCGAAGTGGGTGAAAAACTGTTTTTT. Its translation: CASSLPEVGEKLFF.

CDR3 nucleotide sequence: TGCGCCAGCAGCTTGAAGGGGACAGGGAACACCGGGGAGCTGTTTTTT. It specifies CASSLKGTGNTGELFF. The genes are TRBV5-1 and TRBJ2-2; 8 positions agree with TRBD1. V lost 1 base to trimming and J lost 1 base; unmatched junction nucleotides: 3. The CDR3 sequence is 16 residues long. The germline V gene encodes CDR1 SGHRS and CDR2 YFSETQ.

The chain combines TRBV4-3 with TRBJ1-1; the D gene is possibly TRBD1 (6 bases). The germline gives CDR1 LGHNA, CDR2 YSLEER. This CDR3 is built from 15 residues. The V gene lost 0 bases and the J gene lost 7 bases, with 15 bases spanning the gap. Here the CDR3 DNA reads TGCGCCAGCAGCCAAGACCCGGCAGGGGAAGGTGAAGCTTTCTTT. Translated: CASSQDPAGEGEAFF.

The chain has TRBV4-2 and TRBJ2-7, with D perhaps TRBD2 (5 bases). The germline gives CDR1 LGHNA, CDR2 YNFKEQ. V was shortened by 0 bases and J by 3 bases, with 12 bases between the two germline ends. The CDR3 sequence is 15 residues long. This CDR3 reads CASSQEASRNYEQYF. The CDR3 DNA reads as TGTGCCAGCAGCCAAGAGGCTAGCAGAAACTACGAGCAGTACTTC.

The V call is TRBV9, the J call TRBJ2-7; D not resolved. Germline assignment: CDR1 SGDLS and CDR2 YYNGEE. V gave up 0 bases and J gave up 2 bases, with 6 bases separating them. The CDR3 has 13 residues. The CDR3 coding sequence is TGTGCCAGCAGCGTAGATGGGGCCTACGAGCAGTACTTC. Its translation: CASSVDGAYEQYF.

This chain links TRBV2 with TRBJ1-6; 11 bases line up with TRBD1. Germline-derived CDR1 and CDR2 are SNHLY and FYNNEI. The CDR3 has 14 residues. V trimming: 4 bases; J trimming: 9 bases; junction bases outside the gene matches: 2. The DNA of the CDR3 is TGTGCCAGCAGTGGGGGACAGGGGGTTTCACCCCTCCACTTT. This sequence encodes CASSGGQGVSPLHF.

V usage is TRBV21-1 and J usage is TRBJ1-5. TRBV21-1 is given as a pseudogene. The CDR3 is 15 amino acids. The CDR3 protein is CAAVGGQESNQPQHF. CDR3 coding DNA: TGTGCAGCCGTCGGGGGGCAGGAAAGCAATCAGCCCCAGCATTTT.

This sequence joins TRBV30 and TRBJ2-7, with 10 bases fitting TRBD2. This CDR3 region has 14 residues. The V and J ends lost 2 bases and 4 bases, in that order; junction bases with no gene match: 5. Germline-derived CDR1 and CDR2 are GTSNPN and SVGIG (reference sequence). This CDR3 reads CAWSHSGGLYEQYF. DNA of the CDR3: TGTGCCTGGAGTCATAGCGGGGGGTTATACGAGCAGTACTTC. Complete variable domain (other parts from reference TRBV30 and TRBJ2-7): SQTIHQWPATLVQPVGSPLSLECTVEGTSNPNLYWYRQAAGRGLQLLFYSVGIGQISSEVPQNLSASRPQDRQFILSSKKLLLSDSGFYLCAWSHSGGLYEQYFGPGTRLTVT.

This chain uses TRBV6-5 with TRBJ2-3; 9 nucleotides agree with TRBD2. Germline V gene lookup returns CDR1 MNHEY and CDR2 SVGAGI. The CDR3 covers 15 residues. The junction had 2 bases not matched to a gene; V was cut back by 2 bases and J by 2 bases. The CDR3 is CASSYGGLATDTQYF. The CDR3 DNA reads TGTGCCAGCAGTTACGGGGGACTAGCCACAGATACGCAGTATTTT.

The gene calls are TRBV27 and TRBJ2-2; D gene ambiguous. V was pared by 5 bases and J by 7 bases, with 8 bases between. The germline gives CDR1 MNHEY, CDR2 SMNVEV (reference sequence). This CDR3 spans 12 amino acids. Written as DNA, the CDR3 is TGTGCCAGCAGTCCCTACGACGGGGAGCTGTTTTTT. As protein: CASSPYDGELFF.

This clone was seen a handful of times. The gene calls are TRBV4-3 and TRBJ1-1, with D tentatively TRBD1 (5 bases). The germline CDR1 and CDR2 sequences are LGHNA and YSLEER. V lost 1 base and J lost 11, with 17 bases in between. This CDR3 contains 14 residues. CDR3 sequence (DNA): TGCGCCAGCAGCCAAGGGAGGGGCGCGTTGGATGCTTTCTTT. Translating gives CASSQGRGALDAFF.

This clone was recorded only once. The genes are TRBV3-1 (or the pseudogene TRBV3-2) and TRBJ2-1, with D hard to call. Germline V CDR1 and CDR2: LGHDT, YNNKEL (reference sequence). Trimming removed 1 base at V and 1 base at J, with 14 bases between. The CDR3 contains 17 residues. CDR3 loop: CASSQGPVPYSYNEQFF. As DNA, the CDR3 is TGTGCCAGCAGCCAAGGGCCGGTCCCCTATTCCTACAATGAGCAGTTCTTC.

The V gene is TRBV28, the J gene TRBJ2-7, with D hard to call. This CDR3 contains 14 residues. Germline CDR1 is MDHEN and CDR2 is SYDVKM. The germline V and J ends were trimmed by 2 bases and 2 bases, with 10 bases remaining between them. CDR3 region: CASSLNYRPYEQYF. The CDR3 DNA sequence: TGTGCCAGCAGTTTAAATTACAGACCCTACGAGCAGTACTTC.

The J gene is TRBJ2-3, the V gene TRBV6-6, with D hard to call. Germline lookup yields CDR1 MNHNY and CDR2 SVGAGI (reference sequence). The CDR3 spans 14 residues. Deletions cut 7 bases from V and 0 bases from J, with 11 bases between. The CDR3 reads CASNTASSTDTQYF. The CDR3 DNA reads TGTGCCAGCAATACAGCATCTAGCACAGATACGCAGTATTTT.

The chain carries TRBV10-1 and TRBJ2-7; 14 positions match TRBD2. J was trimmed by 4 bases and V by 4 bases; bases with no gene match: 6. The CDR3 extends over 16 amino acids. Germline V lookup: CDR1 WNHNN, CDR2 SYGVQD (reference sequence). CDR3 DNA: TGCGCCAGCAGTGCATCGACTAGCGGGGGGGCTTACGAGCAGTACTTC. Translated: CASSASTSGGAYEQYF.

This clone was picked up one time. This sequence joins TRBV7-9 and TRBJ2-7; D gene ambiguous. Germline V CDR1 and CDR2: SEHNR, FQNEAQ (reference sequence). V lost 6 bases to trimming and J lost 1 base, with 7 bases between them. CDR3 size: 12 residues. DNA for the CDR3: TGTGCCAGCAGAGGTTCGTCCTACGAGCAGTACTTC. Residues: CASRGSSYEQYF.

This clone occurred once. The chain employs TRBV30 and TRBJ1-1; D possibly corresponds to TRBD1 (5 bases). V shed 0 bases and J shed 4 bases, with 9 bases lying between them. Per the germline V gene, CDR1 is GTSNPN and CDR2 is SVGIG (reference sequence). The CDR3 runs 13 residues. CDR3 sequence: CAWSVGRGTEAFF. As DNA, the CDR3 is TGTGCCTGGAGTGTAGGTAGGGGCACTGAAGCTTTCTTT.

The V gene is TRBV4-3, the J gene TRBJ2-1; D may be TRBD2 (7 bases). Trimming shortened V by 1 base and J by 2 bases, and 18 bases separated the two germline ends. The length of the CDR3 is 18 residues. Per the germline V gene, CDR1 is LGHNA and CDR2 is YSLEER. CDR3 nucleotides: TGCGCCAGCAGCCAAGCGGGTCCTGGCGGGGGCGCCTACAATGAGCAGTTCTTC. The encoded protein is CASSQAGPGGGAYNEQFF.

The gene calls are TRBV4-3 and TRBJ1-3; 9 bases fit TRBD1. The V gene's germline CDR1 is LGHNA and CDR2 YSLEER. This CDR3 has 15 amino acids. V lost 4 bases and J lost 4; bases outside the gene matches: 5. In nucleotides, the CDR3 is TGCGCCAGCAGCCCCTTGACAGGGGGGGGAAACACCATATATTTT. This sequence encodes CASSPLTGGGNTIYF.